The clone carrying this T cell receptor (beta chain) appeared a few times. Trimming cost V 0 bases and J 0 bases, with 15 bases left between them. There are 17 residues in the CDR3. This sample was included in a study of blood T cells in healthy people across ages. Each donor was a healthy Caucasian individual from Russia, aged about 6 to 100. The second PCR ran about 7 to 12 cycles with a sample-barcoded 5' primer and J-beta primers. TCRdb re-analysed the 5' RACE reads in MiXCR, keeping a single row per CDR3 protein. Here the sample spans about 2 million distinct CDR3 sequences, approximately 50% being singletons.

Specimen: blood. The genes are TRBV12-3 or TRBV12-4 and TRBJ2-7, with D tentatively TRBD2 (5 bases). The sequence was collected from a woman aged 40 to 49 in good health. CDR3 sequence (DNA): TGTGCCAGCAGTTTAGCGCGGGCTAGCCGGAGCTCCTACGAGCAGTACTTC. The encoded protein is CASSLARASRSSYEQYF.